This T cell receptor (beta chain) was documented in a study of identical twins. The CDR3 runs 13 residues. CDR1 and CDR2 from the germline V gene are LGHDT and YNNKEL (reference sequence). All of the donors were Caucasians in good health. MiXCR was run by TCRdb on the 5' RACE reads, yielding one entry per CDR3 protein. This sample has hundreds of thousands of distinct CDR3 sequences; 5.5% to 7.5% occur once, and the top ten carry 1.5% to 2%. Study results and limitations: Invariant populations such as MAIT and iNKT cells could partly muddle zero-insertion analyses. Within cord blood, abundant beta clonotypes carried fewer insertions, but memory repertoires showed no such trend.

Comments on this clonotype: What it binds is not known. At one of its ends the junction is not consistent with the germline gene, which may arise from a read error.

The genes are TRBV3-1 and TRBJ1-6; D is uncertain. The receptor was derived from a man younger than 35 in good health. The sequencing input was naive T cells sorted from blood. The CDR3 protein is CASSQSLNSPLHF. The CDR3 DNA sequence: TGTGCCAGCAGCCAATCCCTAAATTCCCCCCTCCACTTT.